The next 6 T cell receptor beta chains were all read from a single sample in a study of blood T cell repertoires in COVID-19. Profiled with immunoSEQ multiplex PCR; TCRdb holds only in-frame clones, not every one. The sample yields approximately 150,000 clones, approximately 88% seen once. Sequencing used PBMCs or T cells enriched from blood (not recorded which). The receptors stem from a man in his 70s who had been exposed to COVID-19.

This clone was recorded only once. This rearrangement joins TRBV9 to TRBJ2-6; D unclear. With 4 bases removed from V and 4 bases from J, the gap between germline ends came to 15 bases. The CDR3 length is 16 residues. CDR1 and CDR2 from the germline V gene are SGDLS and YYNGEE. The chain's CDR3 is CASSPRLNDGANVLTF. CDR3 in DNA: TGTGCCAGCAGCCCGCGACTGAATGACGGGGCCAACGTCCTGACTTTC. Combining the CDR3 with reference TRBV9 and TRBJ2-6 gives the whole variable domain DSGVTQTPKHLITATGQRVTLRCSPRSGDLSVYWYQQSLDQGLQFLIQYYNGEERAKGNILERFSAQQFPDLHSELNLSSLELGDSALYFCASSPRLNDGANVLTFGAGSRLTVL.

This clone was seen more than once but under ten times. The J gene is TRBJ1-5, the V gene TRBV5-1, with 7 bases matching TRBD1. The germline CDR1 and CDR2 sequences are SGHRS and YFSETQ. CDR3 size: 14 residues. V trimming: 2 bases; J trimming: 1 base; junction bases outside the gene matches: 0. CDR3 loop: CASSLQGSNQPQHF. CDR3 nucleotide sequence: TGCGCCAGCAGCTTACAGGGGAGCAATCAGCCCCAGCATTTT.

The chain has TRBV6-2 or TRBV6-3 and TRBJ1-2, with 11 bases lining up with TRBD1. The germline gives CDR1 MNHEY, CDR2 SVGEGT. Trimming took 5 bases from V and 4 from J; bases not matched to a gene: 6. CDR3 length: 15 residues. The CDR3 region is CASSGPGQGVYGYTF. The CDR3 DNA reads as TGTGCCAGCAGTGGACCGGGACAGGGGGTCTATGGCTACACCTTC.

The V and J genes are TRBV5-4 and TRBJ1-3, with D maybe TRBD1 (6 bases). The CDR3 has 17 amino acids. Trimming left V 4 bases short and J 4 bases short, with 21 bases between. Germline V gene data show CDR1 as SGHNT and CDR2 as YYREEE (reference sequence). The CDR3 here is CASSRDPDSLEGNTIYF. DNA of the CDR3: TGTGCCAGCAGCCGGGACCCGGACAGTTTGGAGGGAAACACCATATATTTT.

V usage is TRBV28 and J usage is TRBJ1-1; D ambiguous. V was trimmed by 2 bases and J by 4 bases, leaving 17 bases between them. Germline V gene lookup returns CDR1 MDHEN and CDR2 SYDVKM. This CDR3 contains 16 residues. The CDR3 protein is CASSLGGSPSSTEAFF. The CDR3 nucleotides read TGTGCCAGCAGTTTAGGAGGGAGTCCATCCAGCACTGAAGCTTTCTTT. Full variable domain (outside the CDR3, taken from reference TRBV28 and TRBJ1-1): DVKVTQSSRYLVKRTGEKVFLECVQDMDHENMFWYRQDPGLGLRLIYFSYDVKMKEKGDIPEGYSVSREKKERFSLILESASTNQTSMYLCASSLGGSPSSTEAFFGQGTRLTVV.

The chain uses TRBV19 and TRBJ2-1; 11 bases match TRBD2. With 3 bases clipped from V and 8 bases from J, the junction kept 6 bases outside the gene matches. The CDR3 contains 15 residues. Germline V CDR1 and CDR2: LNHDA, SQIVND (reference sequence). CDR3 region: CASSITSGSRDEQFF. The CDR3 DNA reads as TGTGCCAGTAGTATCACTAGCGGGAGTAGGGATGAGCAGTTCTTC.